This T cell receptor (beta chain) is from a study of cytomegalovirus exposure and HLA in healthy donors. The CDR3 spans 14 residues. The germline gives CDR1 MNHEY, CDR2 SVGAGI. With V trimmed by 8 bases and J by 4 bases, 8 bases remained unmatched. A multiplex PCR was run with 60 Vbeta primers and 13 Jbeta primers. The method was immunoSEQ multiplex PCR; TCRdb's version includes in-frame clones alone and lacks a portion of them. Of about 130,000 clones in the sample, approximately 80% were seen once. The TCR originated in a middle-aged woman in good health and CMV-seropositive. The V call is TRBV6-5, the J call TRBJ2-7; TRBD1 matches 10 bases. Source material: PBMCs. In DNA, the CDR3 is TGTGCCAGCTCCAGGGGGACAGGGGTATACGAGCAGTACTTC. It specifies CASSRGTGVYEQYF.